The 26 T cell receptor beta chains listed next were all sequenced from one sample in a study of T cells in Graves' hyperthyroidism and ophthalmopathy. There were TCR beta CDR3 regions amplified from RNA transcripts. A first-round RT-PCR of the TCR CDR3 used the HTBI primer set. From the multiplex PCR reads, TCRdb called clonotypes with MiXCR, one entry per CDR3 protein. Among about half a million distinct CDR3 sequences listed, 20% were seen once. Sequencing was performed on blood. Source of these receptors: a man aged 35 to 55 with Graves' ophthalmopathy.

Comment on this clonotype: This sequence may be a read error, since a much larger clone differs from it by one base. The chain carries TRBV5-1 and TRBJ1-6; maybe TRBD1 (5 bases). V was clipped by 0 bases and J by 7 bases, with 14 bases between them. CDR3 size: 16 residues. Germline loops: CDR1 SGHRS, CDR2 YFSETQ. CDR3 nucleotides: TGCGCCAGCAGCTTGGGACATGGGGCAAACAATTCACCCCTCCACTTT. Translating gives CASSLGHGANNSPLHF.

This clonotype showed up just a few times. The gene calls are TRBV12-3 or TRBV12-4 and TRBJ2-1, with TRBD1 as a possible D gene (6 bases). Trimming left V 3 bases short and J 8 bases short, with 11 bases between. This CDR3 has 13 residues. CDR3 DNA: TGTGCCAGCAGTTTGGGGCAGGGGTATGAGCAGTTCTTC. It specifies CASSLGQGYEQFF.

This clonotype was observed a handful of times. The chain carries TRBV6-2 or TRBV6-3 and TRBJ2-1; D possibly corresponds to TRBD1 (6 bases). This CDR3 region has 14 residues. Trimming took off 6 bases at V and 5 bases at J, with 14 bases between the two ends. Germline V gene sequence: CDR1 MNHEY, CDR2 SVGEGT. The CDR3 nucleotides read TGTGCCAGCAGGGACAGCCCAGGGGACAATGAGCAGTTCTTC. It translates to CASRDSPGDNEQFF.

This clonotype has ten or more counts. The rearrangement joins TRBV3-1 to TRBJ2-7; 11 bases match TRBD2. The germline CDR1 and CDR2 sequences are LGHDT and YNNKEL (reference sequence). Losses at the gene ends were 3 bases for V and 4 bases for J; bases not matched to a gene: 8. This CDR3 region has 16 residues. The chain's CDR3 is CASSHLGGTSGYEQYF. The CDR3 bases are TGTGCCAGCAGCCACTTGGGAGGGACTAGCGGATACGAGCAGTACTTC.

The chain joins TRBV28 to TRBJ1-3; D might be TRBD1 (6 bases). Per germline, CDR1 MDHEN and CDR2 SYDVKM. The CDR3 is 16 amino acids. V was clipped by 6 bases and J by 0 bases, with 15 bases between them. CDR3 sequence: CASSPPGAHSGNTIYF. The CDR3 region has the DNA TGTGCCAGCAGCCCACCAGGGGCGCACTCTGGAAACACCATATATTTT.

V gene TRBV20-1 combines with J gene TRBJ2-1; tentative D call: TRBD2 (5 bases). Looked up from germline, CDR1 is DFQATT and CDR2 is SNEGSKA (reference sequence). The CDR3 totals 14 residues. Trimming shortened V by 4 bases and J by 0 bases, and 10 bases separated the two germline ends. CDR3 nucleotide sequence: TGCAGTGCTAAACCGGACTTCTCCTACAATGAGCAGTTCTTC. Its translation is CSAKPDFSYNEQFF.

Ten or more counts support this clonotype. The chain is built from TRBV7-6 and TRBJ2-2; maybe TRBD1 (5 bases). Germline values: CDR1 SGHVS, CDR2 FNYEAQ. Trimming stripped 1 base from V and 0 bases from J, with 9 bases between. The CDR3 contains 16 residues. The CDR3 region has the DNA TGTGCCAGCAGCTTAGTGGTACAGGCGAACACCGGGGAGCTGTTTTTT. Its translation: CASSLVVQANTGELFF.

This rearrangement joins TRBV30 to TRBJ2-2; maybe TRBD1 (6 bases). This CDR3 is built from 15 residues. Germline V lookup: CDR1 GTSNPN, CDR2 SVGIG (reference sequence). Trimming took 2 bases from V and 4 from J, leaving 14 bases between them. The CDR3 reads CAWSYNRVPTGELFF. The CDR3 region has the DNA TGTGCCTGGAGTTACAACAGGGTCCCCACCGGGGAGCTGTTTTTT.

The sample holds many counts of this clonotype. The rearrangement joins TRBV3-1 to TRBJ1-5; no clear D. V lost 1 base, J lost 2 bases, and 9 bases lay in between. The CDR3 consists of 15 residues. CDR1 is LGHDT and CDR2 is YNNKEL in the germline V gene (reference sequence). The chain's CDR3 is CASSQGTSRNQPQHF. The CDR3 nucleotides read TGTGCCAGCAGCCAAGGGACCAGCCGCAATCAGCCCCAGCATTTT.

The V gene is TRBV15, the J gene TRBJ1-1; D uncertain. CDR3 size: 13 residues. V was cut by 3 bases and J by 7 bases, with 12 bases left in between. Germline V gives CDR1 LNHNV, CDR2 YYDKDF (reference sequence). The CDR3 region is CATSRDRRGEAFF. CDR3 DNA: TGTGCCACCAGCAGGGATCGTCGGGGTGAAGCTTTCTTT.

This clonotype came up a few times. V usage is TRBV9 and J usage is TRBJ1-2; tentative D call: TRBD1 (5 bases). Germline lookup yields CDR1 SGDLS and CDR2 YYNGEE. This CDR3 comprises 12 residues. Deletions cut 5 bases from V and 4 bases from J, with 9 bases between. The CDR3 nucleotides read TGTGCCAGCAGTGACGGGGCCTATGGCTACACCTTC. It yields the protein CASSDGAYGYTF.

This clonotype was seen more than once but under ten times. Possible read error: a much larger clone is one base away. V usage is TRBV2 and J usage is TRBJ2-1; D tentatively fits TRBD1 or TRBD2 (5 bases each). V gave up 10 bases and J gave up 10 bases, with 14 bases separating them. The germline CDR1 and CDR2 sequences are SNHLY and FYNNEI. The CDR3 is 11 residues long. DNA for the CDR3: TGTGCCATCGAAGGGGACGCGGAGCAGTTCTTC. Its translation is CAIEGDAEQFF.

This clonotype was seen only a few times. The chain employs TRBV20-1 and TRBJ1-5; possible D gene TRBD1, 5 bases. The germline CDR1 and CDR2 sequences are DFQATT and SNEGSKA (reference sequence). Trimming pared 5 bases from V and 3 bases from J, leaving 17 bases between. This CDR3 is 15 amino acids long. DNA of the CDR3: TGCAGTGCTGAATTCCAGGGTAACTACAATCAGCCCCAGCATTTT. This encodes CSAEFQGNYNQPQHF.

As for this clonotype: A read error is possible here, since a much larger clone lies one base away. The genes are TRBV6-2 or TRBV6-3 and TRBJ2-1, with D perhaps TRBD2 (6 bases). The CDR3 extends over 12 amino acids. Germline V gene lookup returns CDR1 MNHEY and CDR2 SVGEGT. V lost 8 bases to trimming and J lost 5 bases, with 10 bases between them. The CDR3 protein is CASGRTHNEQFF. The CDR3 DNA reads as TGTGCCAGCGGGAGGACGCACAATGAGCAGTTCTTC.

This chain connects TRBV4-3 to TRBJ1-2, with D perhaps TRBD1 (6 bases). The CDR3 loop spans 17 amino acids. The germline V gene has CDR1 LGHNA and CDR2 YSLEER. With 1 base removed from V and 2 bases from J, the gap between germline ends came to 17 bases. CDR3 nucleotide sequence: TGCGCCAGCAGCCAAGGGGGACGCTCGAGGGGGAACTATGGCTACACCTTC. Translation: CASSQGGRSRGNYGYTF.

This chain joins TRBV2 and TRBJ1-1; D remains unclear. CDR1 is SNHLY and CDR2 is FYNNEI in the germline V gene. Trimming left V 7 bases short and J 0 bases short, with 6 bases between. The CDR3 totals 12 residues. The DNA for the CDR3 is TGTGCCAGCAACAGACTGAACACTGAAGCTTTCTTT. This translates into CASNRLNTEAFF.

This clonotype was seen many times. The rearrangement links TRBV2 to TRBJ2-1, with 10 bases lining up with TRBD2. Germline loops: CDR1 SNHLY, CDR2 FYNNEI. The CDR3 covers 15 residues. The junction had 4 bases not matched to a gene; V was cut back by 0 bases and J by 8 bases. DNA for the CDR3: TGTGCCAGCAGTGAAGCTAGCGGGGGGACCGATGAGCAGTTCTTC. Residues: CASSEASGGTDEQFF.

Many counts were recorded for this clonotype. V and J are TRBV6-1 and TRBJ2-7; D is undetermined. Trimming cost V 2 bases and J 2 bases, with 13 bases left between them. Germline CDR1 reads MNHNS; CDR2 reads SASEGT. CDR3 size: 15 residues. The CDR3 DNA reads as TGTGCCAGCAGTGAATATGGCGTCAAAACCTACGAGCAGTACTTC. Protein: CASSEYGVKTYEQYF.

The chain couples TRBV6-1 to TRBJ1-2, with D hard to call. Trimming shortened V by 5 bases and J by 3 bases, and 19 bases separated the two germline ends. CDR1 and CDR2 (germline): MNHNS, SASEGT. The CDR3 has 16 residues. The CDR3 region has the DNA TGTGCCAGCAGTCCCTCGCCCCTCCGAGGAGACTATGGCTACACCTTC. This sequence encodes CASSPSPLRGDYGYTF.

The chain joins TRBV28 to TRBJ1-6; 9 bases fit TRBD1. This CDR3 is built from 14 residues. Germline V gene sequence: CDR1 MDHEN, CDR2 SYDVKM. The junction had 5 bases not matched to a gene; V was cut back by 4 bases and J by 10 bases. The CDR3 DNA reads TGTGCCAGCAGTTCGGGACAGGGAGAATCACCCCTCCACTTT. Its translation: CASSSGQGESPLHF.

At least ten counts were recorded for this clonotype. The genes are TRBV7-8 and TRBJ2-5, with D perhaps matching TRBD2 (5 bases). The CDR3 loop spans 16 amino acids. Germline CDR1 is SGHVS and CDR2 is FQNEAQ. V lost 2 bases, J lost 1 base, and 14 bases lay in between. The CDR3 sequence: CASSLSPRTGQETQYF. In nucleotides, the CDR3 is TGTGCCAGCAGCTTAAGCCCCCGGACTGGCCAAGAGACCCAGTACTTC. The variable domain in full, completed from reference TRBV7-8 and TRBJ2-5, reads GAGVSQSPRYKVAKRGQDVALRCDPISGHVSLFWYQQALGQGPEFLTYFQNEAQLDKSGLPSDRFFAERPEGSVSTLKIQRTQQEDSAVYLCASSLSPRTGQETQYFGPGTRLLVL.

The chain uses TRBV7-2 and TRBJ2-6, with unresolved D. The CDR3 is 14 amino acids. V dropped 7 bases and J dropped 2 bases, with 9 bases sitting between them. Germline V CDR1 and CDR2: SGHTA, FQGNSA. The CDR3 DNA reads TGTGCCAGCACCCCGCAAGCTGGGGCCAACGTCCTGACTTTC. Protein sequence: CASTPQAGANVLTF.

This rearrangement joins TRBV5-6 to TRBJ2-7; perhaps TRBD2 as D (6 bases). Germline V gene lookup returns CDR1 SGHDT and CDR2 YYEEEE. The V end lost 4 bases, the J end lost 3 bases, and 14 bases lay between the germline ends. This CDR3 region has 14 residues. DNA for the CDR3: TGTGCCAGCAGCCGCTTAGGGACTGACTACGAGCAGTACTTC. It translates to CASSRLGTDYEQYF.

The J gene is TRBJ1-1, the V gene TRBV6-2 or TRBV6-3; the D is unclear. Trimming took off 6 bases at V and 10 bases at J, with 12 bases between the two ends. Germline CDR1 is MNHEY and CDR2 is SVGEGT. The CDR3 contains 11 residues. CDR3 residues: CASRDRTGAFF. The DNA for the CDR3 is TGTGCCAGCAGGGATAGGACGGGAGCTTTCTTT.

J is TRBJ1-5 and V is TRBV19; the match to TRBD1 covers 7 bases. CDR1 and CDR2 (germline): LNHDA, SQIVND (reference sequence). The V segment lost 8 bases and the J segment 1 base; nucleotides outside the gene matches: 2. The length of the CDR3 is 13 residues. In nucleotides, the CDR3 is TGTGCCAGTGACAGGGAGAGCAATCAGCCCCAGCATTTT. This encodes CASDRESNQPQHF. The complete variable domain, with remaining parts taken from reference TRBV19 and TRBJ1-5, reads DGGITQSPKYLFRKEGQNVTLSCEQNLNHDAMYWYRQDPGQGLRLIYYSQIVNDFQKGDIAEGYSVSREKKESFPLTVTSAQKNPTAFYLCASDRESNQPQHFGDGTRLSIL.

This chain connects TRBV5-5 to TRBJ2-1, with D maybe TRBD2 (6 bases). V dropped 1 base and J dropped 2 bases, with 13 bases sitting between them. The CDR3 loop spans 16 amino acids. Germline lookup yields CDR1 SGHKS and CDR2 YYEKEE (reference sequence). DNA for the CDR3: TGTGCCAGCAGCTTGAGACGGGACTTCCCCTACAATGAGCAGTTCTTC. Amino acids: CASSLRRDFPYNEQFF.